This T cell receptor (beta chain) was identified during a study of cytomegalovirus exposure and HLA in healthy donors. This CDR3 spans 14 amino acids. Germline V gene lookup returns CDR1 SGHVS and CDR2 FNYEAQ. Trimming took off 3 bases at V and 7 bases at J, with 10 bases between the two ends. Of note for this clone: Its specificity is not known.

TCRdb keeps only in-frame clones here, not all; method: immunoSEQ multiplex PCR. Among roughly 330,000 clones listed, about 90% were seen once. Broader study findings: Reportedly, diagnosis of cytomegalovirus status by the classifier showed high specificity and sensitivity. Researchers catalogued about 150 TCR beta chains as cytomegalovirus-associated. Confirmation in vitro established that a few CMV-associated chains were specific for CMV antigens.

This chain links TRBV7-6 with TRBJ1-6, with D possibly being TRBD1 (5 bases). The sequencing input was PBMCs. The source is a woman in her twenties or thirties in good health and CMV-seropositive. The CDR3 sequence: CASSLGVSNSPLHF. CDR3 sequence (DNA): TGTGCCAGCAGCTTGGGGGTATCGAATTCACCCCTCCACTTT.